The next 27 T cell receptor beta chains were all read from a single sample in a study of blood T cell repertoires in COVID-19. Libraries were prepared by immunoSEQ multiplex PCR; TCRdb keeps only in-frame clonotypes and omits some of them. The sample consists of fewer than 120,000 clones, roughly 76% of them appearing once. Sequencing used peripheral blood. Every receptor here comes from a woman between 55 and 75 years old with acute or convalescent COVID-19.

The V gene is TRBV7-2, the J gene TRBJ1-5; TRBD1 might be the D (5 bases). CDR1 and CDR2 (germline): SGHTA, FQGNSA. CDR3 length: 15 amino acids. V dropped 1 base and J dropped 4 bases, with 11 bases sitting between them. The CDR3 sequence is CASSLEGVGNQPQHF. CDR3 DNA: TGTGCCAGCAGCTTAGAAGGGGTAGGGAATCAGCCCCAGCATTTT.

In its sample, this clone ranks as medium-sized. The same CDR3 can be traced to other DNA sequences in this sample. V usage is TRBV3-1 (or the pseudogene TRBV3-2) and J usage is TRBJ2-7; the match to TRBD1 covers 9 bases. The trim removed 1 base at V and 4 bases at J, leaving 8 bases unmatched. This CDR3 region has 16 residues. Germline values: CDR1 LGHDT, CDR2 YNNKEL (reference sequence). Written as DNA, the CDR3 is TGTGCCAGCAGCCAAGTCGGGACAGGGAGAGGGTACGAGCAGTACTTC. This translates into CASSQVGTGRGYEQYF.

The rearrangement links TRBV9 to TRBJ2-3; 7 nucleotides agree with TRBD2. The CDR3 has 15 amino acids. The germline CDR1 and CDR2 sequences are SGDLS and YYNGEE. The J segment lost 1 base and the V segment lost 0 bases, leaving 2 bases of the junction unmatched. Written as DNA, the CDR3 is TGTGCCAGCAGCGTAGCCGGACTAGGCACAGATACGCAGTATTTT. Its translation is CASSVAGLGTDTQYF. Looking up the rest from reference TRBV9 and TRBJ2-3 gives the full variable domain: DSGVTQTPKHLITATGQRVTLRCSPRSGDLSVYWYQQSLDQGLQFLIQYYNGEERAKGNILERFSAQQFPDLHSELNLSSLELGDSALYFCASSVAGLGTDTQYFGPGTRLTVL.

The genes are TRBV3-1 (or the pseudogene TRBV3-2) and TRBJ2-5; 8 nucleotides line up with TRBD1. This CDR3 is 14 amino acids long. CDR1 is LGHDT, CDR2 YNNKEL, per germline (reference sequence). V shed 6 bases, J shed 5 bases, and the junction held 8 bases outside the gene matches. In DNA, the CDR3 is TGTGCCAGCAGTCTGCGCAGGGGGCTGGAGACCCAGTACTTC. Its translation: CASSLRRGLETQYF.

This clone was seen just once. The rearrangement links TRBV6-2 or TRBV6-3 to TRBJ1-1; D is ambiguous. Trimming stripped 6 bases from V and 1 base from J, with 15 bases between. This CDR3 is 15 amino acids long. Germline V CDR1 and CDR2: MNHEY, SVGEGT. The CDR3 DNA is TGTGCCAGCAGCTCCAGTGGGCCAGGGAACACTGAAGCTTTCTTT. Translated, it gives CASSSSGPGNTEAFF.

The rearrangement uses TRBV6-5 and TRBJ2-3; D possibly corresponds to TRBD2 (7 bases). This CDR3 has 15 residues. Trimming took off 3 bases at V and 2 bases at J, with 12 bases between the two ends. Germline CDR1 and CDR2: MNHEY and SVGAGI. The CDR3 DNA follows: TGTGCCAGCAGTTATCGGGGGGCAGTCACAGATACGCAGTATTTT. This encodes CASSYRGAVTDTQYF.

The chain joins TRBV29-1 to TRBJ1-1; D remains ambiguous. The CDR3 extends over 11 amino acids. Germline loops: CDR1 SQVTM, CDR2 ANQGSEA. V shed 8 bases and J shed 6 bases, with 13 bases lying between them. CDR3 region: CSMGNGAEAFF. The CDR3 region has the DNA TGCAGCATGGGGAACGGGGCTGAAGCTTTCTTT.

V usage is TRBV20-1 and J usage is TRBJ1-2, with TRBD1 as a possible D gene (6 bases). V shed 3 bases and J shed 8 bases, with 10 bases lying between them. The CDR3 has 11 amino acids. Germline V gene data show CDR1 as DFQATT and CDR2 as SNEGSKA (reference sequence). The CDR3 DNA is TGCAGTGCTAGTGGCCAGGGGGGCTACACCTTC. Translated, it gives CSASGQGGYTF.

The rearrangement uses TRBV6-2 or TRBV6-3 and TRBJ2-7; D perhaps matches TRBD1 (6 bases). Trimming pared 2 bases from V and 3 bases from J, leaving 14 bases between. The CDR3 is 15 residues long. CDR1 MNHEY and CDR2 SVGEGT come from the germline V gene. CDR3 amino acids: CASSYRDTTFYEQYF. The CDR3, as DNA: TGTGCCAGCAGTTACAGGGACACGACGTTCTACGAGCAGTACTTC.

The table lists this clone with many counts. J is TRBJ2-3 and V is TRBV7-9; possibly TRBD2 for D (5 bases). Germline CDR1 reads SEHNR; CDR2 reads FQNEAQ (reference sequence). This CDR3 has 15 amino acids. V was pared by 6 bases and J by 2 bases, with 15 bases between. For the CDR3, the DNA is TGTGCCAGCAGTAATCCTACTCTAGCCACAGATACGCAGTATTTT. Translated, it gives CASSNPTLATDTQYF.

CDR3 nucleotides: TGTGCCAGCAGAAACTTCGGACAATCCACAGATACGCAGTATTTT. This encodes CASRNFGQSTDTQYF. V is TRBV6-5 and J is TRBJ2-3; D may be TRBD1 (5 bases). The V gene's germline CDR1 is MNHEY and CDR2 SVGAGI. This CDR3 has 15 residues. Trimming stripped 6 bases from V and 2 bases from J, with 15 bases between.

This clone was observed at least ten times. The DNA of the CDR3 is TGTGCCAGCAGCTTGCCGGAACGAGGGATCAATTCACCCCTCCACTTT. It encodes CASSLPERGINSPLHF. The chain recombines TRBV5-6 with TRBJ1-6; the D is unclear. Germline values: CDR1 SGHDT, CDR2 YYEEEE. The CDR3 length is 16 residues. The V end was cut by 1 base, the J end by 7 bases, with 15 bases between. Full variable domain (outside the CDR3, taken from reference TRBV5-6 and TRBJ1-6): DAGVTQSPTHLIKTRGQQVTLRCSPKSGHDTVSWYQQALGQGPQFIFQYYEEEERQRGNFPDRFSGHQFPNYSSELNVNALLLGDSALYLCASSLPERGINSPLHFGNGTRLTVT.

The chain has TRBV6-1 and TRBJ2-6, with D perhaps TRBD1 (6 bases). Trimming shortened V by 2 bases and J by 4 bases, and 12 bases separated the two germline ends. CDR1 MNHNS and CDR2 SASEGT come from the germline V gene. This CDR3 is 16 amino acids long. CDR3: CASSELNRVGANVLTF. CDR3 coding DNA: TGTGCCAGCAGTGAACTTAACAGGGTGGGGGCCAACGTCCTGACTTTC.

This clone was detected once. The J gene is TRBJ2-7, the V gene TRBV18, with TRBD1 matching over 7 bases. Trimming removed 4 bases from V and 6 bases from J; junction bases left unmatched: 15. The CDR3 is 16 residues long. CDR1 and CDR2 from the germline V gene are KGHSH and LQKENI. The CDR3 here is CASSRFPGTGVAEQYF. The CDR3 DNA sequence: TGTGCCAGCTCACGTTTCCCGGGAACAGGGGTGGCCGAGCAGTACTTC. Variable domain in full (rest from reference TRBV18 and TRBJ2-7): NAGVMQNPRHLVRRRGQEARLRCSPMKGHSHVYWYRQLPEEGLKFMVYLQKENIIDESGMPKERFSAEFPKEGPSILRIQQVVRGDSAAYFCASSRFPGTGVAEQYFGPGTRLTVT.

This chain joins TRBV6-5 and TRBJ2-6; possible D gene TRBD1, 7 bases. CDR1 MNHEY and CDR2 SVGAGI come from the germline V gene. The CDR3 is 14 amino acids. Trimming pared 5 bases from V and 7 bases from J, leaving 12 bases between. The CDR3 is CASSLRGAANVLTF. DNA for the CDR3: TGTGCCAGCAGTCTCAGGGGGGCAGCCAACGTCCTGACTTTC.

The V and J genes are TRBV7-3 and TRBJ2-7, with 8 bases matching TRBD1. Germline trimming cut 5 bases from V and 10 bases from J; bases unmatched to any gene: 10. The CDR3 totals 13 residues. The germline V gene encodes CDR1 SGHTA and CDR2 FQGTGA. CDR3 sequence (DNA): TGTGCCAGCAGCCCAACAGGGGGTCCGAAACAGTACTTC. Translation gives CASSPTGGPKQYF.

The chain links TRBV4-2 to TRBJ2-3; D gene ambiguous. V lost 1 base, J lost 1 base, and 6 bases lay in between. Germline V CDR1 and CDR2: LGHNA, YNFKEQ. The CDR3 contains 14 residues. The CDR3 protein is CASSQGSGTDTQYF. CDR3 DNA sequence: TGTGCCAGCAGCCAAGGATCGGGCACAGATACGCAGTATTTT.

This clone came up once. The J gene is TRBJ1-2, the V gene TRBV5-1, with TRBD1 identical over 7 bases. Trimming removed 1 base from V and 2 bases from J; junction bases left unmatched: 5. The CDR3 consists of 15 residues. The germline CDR1 and CDR2 sequences are SGHRS and YFSETQ. The CDR3 DNA is TGCGCCAGCAGCTTGAGTTCAGGGGGGAACTATGGCTACACCTTC. Translated: CASSLSSGGNYGYTF.

The gene calls are TRBV2 and TRBJ1-5; the D gene is possibly TRBD1 (6 bases). Germline V lookup: CDR1 SNHLY, CDR2 FYNNEI. The ends were cut back, 1 base at V and 3 bases at J, with 13 bases in the middle. The CDR3 sequence is 16 residues long. CDR3 nucleotides: TGTGCCAGCAGTGAAGGGACAGCGATAAACAATCAGCCCCAGCATTTT. It yields the protein CASSEGTAINNQPQHF.

This chain joins TRBV27 and TRBJ1-1, with 7 positions matching TRBD1. From germline, CDR1 is MNHEY and CDR2 SMNVEV (reference sequence). The V gene end was trimmed by 5 bases and the J gene end by 0 bases; junction bases not matched to a gene: 3. The CDR3 sequence is 14 residues long. Here the CDR3 reads CASSPTGMNTEAFF. Here the CDR3 DNA reads TGTGCCAGCAGTCCGACAGGGATGAACACTGAAGCTTTCTTT.

This clone was seen many times. The chain couples TRBV9 to TRBJ2-5, with D possibly being TRBD1 (5 bases). The CDR3 covers 14 residues. Trimming took off 0 bases at V and 1 base at J, with 7 bases between the two ends. Germline values: CDR1 SGDLS, CDR2 YYNGEE. The CDR3 loop is CASSVGTLQETQYF. The DNA for the CDR3 is TGTGCCAGCAGCGTAGGGACACTCCAAGAGACCCAGTACTTC.

This clone was found once. This chain connects TRBV6-5 to TRBJ1-1, with 9 nucleotides matching TRBD1. Germline CDR1 reads MNHEY; CDR2 reads SVGAGI. The CDR3 length is 13 residues. J gave up 12 bases and V 2 bases, and 7 bases lay outside the gene matches. CDR3 DNA: TGTGCCAGCAGTTACCCCGGGACAGGGTTTTCTTTCTTT. It specifies CASSYPGTGFSFF.

V usage is TRBV10-3 and J usage is TRBJ1-2, with TRBD1 as a possible D gene (5 bases). This CDR3 has 13 residues. Trimming left V 5 bases short and J 8 bases short, with 15 bases between. CDR1 and CDR2 from the germline V gene are ENHRY and SYGVKD. DNA of the CDR3: TGTGCCATCAGTACGTCAGGGTACGAGGGCTACACCTTC. Its protein is CAISTSGYEGYTF.

The chain employs TRBV7-6 and TRBJ1-1; 8 bases align to TRBD1. Trimming removed 6 bases from V and 2 bases from J; junction bases left unmatched: 5. CDR1 is SGHVS, CDR2 FNYEAQ, per germline. The CDR3 consists of 14 residues. CDR3 nucleotides: TGTGCCAGCAGTTCAGGACAGGGAAACACTGAAGCTTTCTTT. Translation gives CASSSGQGNTEAFF. Combining the CDR3 with reference TRBV7-6 and TRBJ1-1 gives the whole variable domain GAGVSQSPRYKVTKRGQDVALRCDPISGHVSLYWYRQALGQGPEFLTYFNYEAQQDKSGLPNDRFSAERPEGSISTLTIQRTEQRDSAMYRCASSSGQGNTEAFFGQGTRLTVV.

The V call is TRBV28, the J call TRBJ2-5, with 12 bases matching TRBD2. CDR3 length equals 14 residues. The ends lost 5 bases at V and 5 bases at J; junction bases unmatched: 3. The germline gives CDR1 MDHEN, CDR2 SYDVKM. CDR3 region: CASSASGGGETQYF. DNA of the CDR3: TGTGCCAGCAGTGCTAGCGGGGGGGGCGAGACCCAGTACTTC. Full variable domain (rest looked up from reference TRBV28 and TRBJ2-5): DVKVTQSSRYLVKRTGEKVFLECVQDMDHENMFWYRQDPGLGLRLIYFSYDVKMKEKGDIPEGYSVSREKKERFSLILESASTNQTSMYLCASSASGGGETQYFGPGTRLLVL.

This chain connects TRBV5-1 to TRBJ1-1; TRBD1 agrees at 9 bases. CDR1 is SGHRS and CDR2 is YFSETQ in the germline V gene. J lost 2 bases, V lost 4 bases, and 3 bases had no gene match. CDR3 length: 14 amino acids. For the CDR3, the DNA is TGCGCCAGCAGCGTGGACAGGGGTAACACTGAAGCTTTCTTT. Its translation is CASSVDRGNTEAFF.

The V call is TRBV4-2, the J call TRBJ1-2; TRBD1 agrees at 9 bases. J lost 3 bases, V lost 0 bases, and 2 bases had no gene match. The length of the CDR3 is 15 residues. Germline CDR1 reads LGHNA; CDR2 reads YNFKEQ. The CDR3 loop reads CASSQDRTGDYGYTF. The CDR3 bases are TGTGCCAGCAGCCAAGATAGGACAGGGGACTATGGCTACACCTTC.